The entry that follows covers one TCR beta chain sequence. V lost 5 bases and J lost 6, with 20 bases in between. The germline CDR1 and CDR2 sequences are SNHLY and FYNNEI. There are 16 residues in the CDR3. The record originates from a study of Tregs in tolerant kidney transplant recipients. Some clones are missing from TCRdb's copy, which holds only in-frame ones; the method was immunoSEQ multiplex PCR. The sample lists 100,000 to 130,000 clones, around 90% seen once, with roughly 0.31% in the top ten. The sample here was CD4+ T cells from blood, taken before the transplant. The rearrangement uses TRBV2 and TRBJ2-1; TRBD1 is a possible D gene (5 bases). This clonotype was sampled from a human donor who received a combined kidney and bone marrow transplant. In DNA, the CDR3 is TGTGCCAGCAGTCTACCTACAGGCTACTCGGGCAATGAGCAGTTCTTC. It yields the protein CASSLPTGYSGNEQFF.